This entry features one TCR beta chain sequence. Its cognate antigen is unknown. Using RNA transcripts as the source, TCR beta CDR3 regions were amplified. HTBI primers drove first-round RT-PCR of the TCR CDR3. TCRdb passed the multiplex PCR reads through MiXCR, listing each CDR3 protein once. In the table there are approximately 400,000 distinct CDR3 sequences, approximately 15% of which are singletons. Graves' hyperthyroidism is called stable when ophthalmopathy does not progress within 18 months. The PBMCs had their origin in roughly 10 ml of fresh peripheral blood. The data are from a study of T cells in Graves' hyperthyroidism and ophthalmopathy. Between the trimmed V and J ends, which lost 5 bases and 5 bases, there was a span of 9 bases. CDR3 length: 13 amino acids. Study results and caveats: Most thyroid clonotypes expanded above 0.001 appeared in blood too.

V gene TRBV12-3 or TRBV12-4 combines with J gene TRBJ1-4, with unresolved D. The source material was blood. The source is a woman in her 30s with Graves' hyperthyroidism. The CDR3 here is CASSPDINEKLFF. The CDR3 DNA follows: TGTGCCAGCAGTCCGGATATAAATGAAAAACTGTTTTTT.